The clone carrying this TCR beta chain was counted once. The data stem from a study of blood T cell repertoires in COVID-19. Looking at the study overall: The samples span acute and convalescent COVID-19 from the United States, Italy and Spain. The cDNA or gDNA used as material had been derived from T cells, B-cell-depleted T cells, or PBMCs.

Profiling relied on immunoSEQ multiplex PCR, and the TCRdb table lists in-frame clones only, not all of them. The sample has a few hundred thousand clones, about 92% seen once. This sequence was found in a man younger than 30 who had recovered from COVID-19. Sequenced sample: PBMCs or T cells enriched from blood (not recorded which).

The CDR3 nucleotides read TGTGCCAGCAGCCAAGATTTAGTCTTCCCTCGAAACACCATATATTTT. This sequence encodes CASSQDLVFPRNTIYF. The V gene is TRBV3-1 (or the pseudogene TRBV3-2), the J gene TRBJ1-3; D call uncertain. Trimming took 0 bases from V and 5 from J, leaving 14 bases between them. The germline CDR1 and CDR2 sequences are LGHDT and YNNKEL (reference sequence). CDR3 size: 16 residues.